These 22 T cell receptor beta chains share one sample of origin, sequenced in a study of Ad26.COV2.S vaccination and SARS-CoV-2 variants. Sequenced by immunoSEQ multiplex PCR; TCRdb stores in-frame clones only, minus some. The data contain about 430,000 clones, 90% of them seen just once; the ten biggest clones take up 9% to 15%. This sample's treatment: approximately 18 received Ad26.COV2.S at low or high dose, single or two shots; several received placebo; per-sample allocation not given. Sampling was performed 63 days after the first vaccine or placebo injection. The material was peripheral blood, obtained in a trial of Ad26.COV2.S vaccine versus placebo. The receptors stem from a person aged 18-60 years who received the Ad26.COV2.S COVID-19 vaccine or a placebo.

This chain links TRBV29-1 with TRBJ2-1; a possible D gene is TRBD2 (5 bases). Germline values: CDR1 SQVTM, CDR2 ANQGSEA. V lost 5 bases and J 3 bases, leaving 8 bases between the germline ends. The CDR3 runs to 12 residues. Here the CDR3 reads CSVTGSYNEQFF. The CDR3 nucleotides read TGCAGCGTTACTGGGAGCTACAATGAGCAGTTCTTC.

V usage is TRBV3-1 (or the pseudogene TRBV3-2) and J usage is TRBJ2-5; TRBD2 agrees at 8 bases. Looked up from germline, CDR1 is LGHDT and CDR2 is YNNKEL (reference sequence). The CDR3 is 15 residues long. V was pared by 4 bases and J by 5 bases, with 9 bases of the junction left unmatched. Written as DNA, the CDR3 is TGTGCCAGCAGCCTGACTAGCGTATCGATGGAGACCCAGTACTTC. Its translation: CASSLTSVSMETQYF.

This clone was counted between two and nine times. The CDR3 is CASSLRTGTGNEAFF. The DNA of the CDR3 is TGTGCCAGCAGCTTACGGACAGGGACCGGGAATGAAGCTTTCTTT. The gene calls are TRBV5-5 and TRBJ1-1; 8 positions agree with TRBD1. J lost 7 bases, V lost 2 bases, and 10 bases had no gene match. This CDR3 is 15 amino acids long. From germline, CDR1 is SGHKS and CDR2 YYEKEE (reference sequence).

The chain links TRBV27 to TRBJ2-7; D may correspond to TRBD1 or TRBD2 (5 bases each). V lost 1 base to trimming and J lost 3 bases, with 13 bases between them. The V gene's germline CDR1 is MNHEY and CDR2 SMNVEV (reference sequence). The length of the CDR3 is 15 residues. CDR3 DNA: TGTGCCAGCAGTTTATTAGGGGAGTTGAACTACGAGCAGTACTTC. It yields the protein CASSLLGELNYEQYF.

This clone was observed a single time. V gene TRBV19 combines with J gene TRBJ1-4; 8 positions agree with TRBD1. The CDR3 length is 15 residues. The trim removed 5 bases at V and 6 bases at J, leaving 8 bases unmatched. The germline CDR1 and CDR2 sequences are LNHDA and SQIVND (reference sequence). CDR3 residues: CASSLLTGVYEKLFF. DNA of the CDR3: TGTGCCAGTAGTCTACTGACAGGGGTGTATGAAAAACTGTTTTTT.

CDR3 nucleotide sequence: TGTGCCAGCACGGAAACAGTTCAAATCTCTGGGGCCAACGTCCTGACTTTC. Translating gives CASTETVQISGANVLTF. The chain uses TRBV18 and TRBJ2-6; no firm D call. The CDR3 runs to 17 residues. Trimming took off 8 bases at V and 0 bases at J, with 17 bases between the two ends. Per the germline V gene, CDR1 is KGHSH and CDR2 is LQKENI.

The V gene is TRBV6-4, the J gene TRBJ2-1; TRBD2 is a possible D gene (6 bases). The ends were cut back, 5 bases at V and 4 bases at J, with 15 bases in the middle. The CDR3 spans 15 residues. The germline gives CDR1 MRHNA, CDR2 SNTAGT. CDR3 nucleotides: TGTGCCAGCAGTCCCAGTGGCGGGACTTACAATGAGCAGTTCTTC. Residues: CASSPSGGTYNEQFF.

V usage is TRBV7-2 and J usage is TRBJ2-5, with D tentatively TRBD2 (7 bases). This CDR3 has 15 amino acids. Trimming removed 1 base at V and 5 bases at J, with 14 bases between. Germline values: CDR1 SGHTA, CDR2 FQGNSA. CDR3 DNA: TGTGCCAGCAGCTTAGTAGGGGGGGCCTTGGAGACCCAGTACTTC. Its translation: CASSLVGGALETQYF. The whole variable domain, filled in from reference TRBV7-2 and TRBJ2-5, reads GAGVSQSPSNKVTEKGKDVELRCDPISGHTALYWYRQSLGQGLEFLIYFQGNSAPDKSGLPSDRFSAERTGGSVSTLTIQRTQQEDSAVYLCASSLVGGALETQYFGPGTRLLVL.

This chain connects TRBV7-9 to TRBJ2-6; 7 bases match TRBD1. The CDR3 totals 18 residues. CDR1 SEHNR and CDR2 FQNEAQ come from the germline V gene (reference sequence). V was clipped by 5 bases and J by 0 bases; unmatched bases: 10. Written as DNA, the CDR3 is TGTGCCAGCAGCCCGGCCGGGACAGTTCACTCTGGGGCCAACGTCCTGACTTTC. Protein: CASSPAGTVHSGANVLTF.

Regarding this clone: Additional DNA sequences in this sample encode the identical CDR3. CDR3 nucleotides: TGTGCCAGCAGCCCAGGGGTTTCGGGAAACACCATATATTTT. Translating it yields CASSPGVSGNTIYF. This chain joins TRBV7-2 and TRBJ1-3; perhaps TRBD1 as D (6 bases). V shed 5 bases and J shed 4 bases, with 12 bases lying between them. Germline lookup yields CDR1 SGHTA and CDR2 FQGNSA. The CDR3 totals 14 residues.

The genes are TRBV18 and TRBJ1-1; tentative D call: TRBD1 (5 bases). This CDR3 contains 14 residues. CDR1 and CDR2 from the germline V gene are KGHSH and LQKENI. V lost 0 bases and J lost 5, with 10 bases in between. CDR3 residues: CASSPPAGRTEAFF. CDR3 in DNA: TGTGCCAGCTCACCACCGGCAGGGCGGACTGAAGCTTTCTTT.

The rearrangement uses TRBV18 and TRBJ2-7; weak D call: TRBD2 (6 bases). The CDR3 length is 13 residues. Trimming stripped 1 base from V and 6 bases from J, with 10 bases between. Germline V gene data show CDR1 as KGHSH and CDR2 as LQKENI. CDR3 loop: CASSPQRGGEQYF. DNA of the CDR3: TGTGCCAGCTCACCACAAAGGGGAGGCGAGCAGTACTTC.

V usage is TRBV19 and J usage is TRBJ2-1, with D perhaps matching TRBD2 (6 bases). Trimming removed 3 bases from V and 4 bases from J, with 16 bases in between. CDR1 and CDR2 from the germline V gene are LNHDA and SQIVND (reference sequence). The CDR3 length is 16 residues. CDR3 loop: CASSIWPVSGYNEQFF. In DNA, the CDR3 is TGTGCCAGTAGTATCTGGCCAGTTAGCGGATACAATGAGCAGTTCTTC.

The chain combines TRBV12-5 with TRBJ2-3, with unresolved D. Germline CDR1 is LGHNT and CDR2 is FRNRAP. This CDR3 has 15 amino acids. Trimming took off 4 bases at V and 0 bases at J, with 11 bases between the two ends. The CDR3 loop is CASGSRHTSTDTQYF. Written as DNA, the CDR3 is TGTGCTAGTGGTTCTCGACATACAAGCACAGATACGCAGTATTTT.

This chain links TRBV6-2 or TRBV6-3 with TRBJ1-5; 10 positions agree with TRBD1. CDR1 and CDR2 (germline): MNHEY, SVGEGT. Trimming cost V 6 bases and J 6 bases; bases outside gene matches: 8. This CDR3 comprises 15 residues. CDR3 residues: CASSRDRGLGQPQHF. The CDR3 nucleotides read TGTGCCAGCAGCCGAGACAGGGGGCTAGGTCAGCCCCAGCATTTT.

The V and J genes are TRBV19 and TRBJ2-3; 10 bases align to TRBD2. V lost 5 bases to trimming and J lost 6 bases; unmatched junction nucleotides: 8. Germline CDR1 LNHDA, CDR2 SQIVND (reference sequence). This CDR3 has 15 amino acids. CDR3 in amino acids: CASSPPSGSADTQYF. Written as DNA, the CDR3 is TGTGCCAGTAGTCCGCCTAGCGGGAGTGCGGATACGCAGTATTTT.

This chain links TRBV19 with TRBJ2-3, with D tentatively TRBD1 or TRBD2 (5 bases each). With 2 bases removed from V and 3 bases from J, the gap between germline ends came to 12 bases. Per germline, CDR1 LNHDA and CDR2 SQIVND (reference sequence). The CDR3 extends over 15 amino acids. CDR3 region: CASSIPGRGTDTQYF. The CDR3 DNA reads TGTGCCAGTAGTATACCGGGGCGCGGGACAGATACGCAGTATTTT.

This clone occurred a few times. The chain carries TRBV11-2 and TRBJ2-5, with D possibly TRBD1 on 6 matching bases. The CDR3 loop spans 15 amino acids. Germline lookup yields CDR1 SGHAT and CDR2 FQNNGV. V shed 3 bases and J shed 1 base, with 12 bases lying between them. DNA for the CDR3: TGTGCCAGCAGCTTGTTGGACAGTCTCCAAGAGACCCAGTACTTC. This codes for CASSLLDSLQETQYF.

The chain carries TRBV7-9 and TRBJ2-7; unclear D gene. Germline assignment: CDR1 SEHNR and CDR2 FQNEAQ (reference sequence). The length of the CDR3 is 14 residues. The V end was cut by 4 bases, the J end by 2 bases, with 12 bases between. The CDR3 sequence: CASSSEDRPYEQYF. DNA of the CDR3: TGTGCCAGCAGCTCCGAGGACCGGCCCTACGAGCAGTACTTC.

The chain has TRBV28 and TRBJ1-5; maybe TRBD1 (5 bases). Deletions cut 6 bases from V and 1 base from J, with 10 bases between. Germline V gene sequence: CDR1 MDHEN, CDR2 SYDVKM. This CDR3 comprises 14 residues. The DNA for the CDR3 is TGTGCCAGCAGGGAGGGACCCAGCAATCAGCCCCAGCATTTT. The encoded protein is CASREGPSNQPQHF.

This chain connects TRBV4-1 to TRBJ1-2, with TRBD1 identical over 8 bases. The CDR3 contains 14 residues. Germline values: CDR1 MGHRA, CDR2 YSYEKL. V shed 1 base and J 7 bases; nucleotides not matched to a gene: 5. Here the CDR3 reads CASSQGTGYGGYTF. The CDR3 DNA reads TGCGCCAGCAGCCAAGGGACAGGGTATGGTGGCTACACCTTC.

The CDR3 spells CASSGPGLQGNEQFF. The DNA of the CDR3 is TGTGCCAGCAGCGGACCGGGACTCCAGGGCAATGAGCAGTTCTTC. The chain carries TRBV9 and TRBJ2-1, with TRBD2 as a possible D gene (6 bases). V lost 3 bases and J 6 bases, leaving 16 bases between the germline ends. Germline V gene lookup returns CDR1 SGDLS and CDR2 YYNGEE. This CDR3 is built from 15 residues.